Listed here are 12 T cell receptor delta chains from one sample, sequenced in a study of gamma-delta T cells after stem cell transplantation. TCRdb called clones from the RT-PCR reads again using CATT. The sample lists approximately 1,400 delta-chain clones, about 49% occurring once. Sequenced material: gamma-delta T cells. These TCRs come from a human donor. It is not recorded whose cells these are; they may come from a transplant donor.

The chain joins TRDV2 to TRDJ1; 10 positions agree with TRDD3. The V segment lost 3 bases and the J segment 0 bases; nucleotides outside the gene matches: 9. Germline CDR1 and CDR2: GEAIGNYY and EKD. CDR3 length equals 17 residues. CDR3 sequence (DNA): TGTGCCTGTGACCGACTGGGGGATTCGACCTACACCGATAAACTCATCTTT. Translation gives CACDRLGDSTYTDKLIF.

Remarks on this clone: A much larger clone sits a single nucleotide away, making a read error possible. The V gene is TRDV2, the J gene TRDJ3; 8 bases are shared with TRDD3. The V gene's germline CDR1 is GEAIGNYY and CDR2 EKD. This CDR3 has 17 amino acids. V shed 6 bases and J 0 bases; nucleotides not matched to a gene: 6. The CDR3 spells CACLLGASSWDTRQMFF. In DNA, the CDR3 is TGTGCCTGTCTACTGGGGGCAAGCTCCTGGGACACCCGACAGATGTTTTTC.

This clone was detected a few times. This could be a read error, since a much larger clone is one nucleotide away. J is TRDJ1 and V is TRDV2; maybe TRDD2 (5 bases). CDR3 length: 19 amino acids. Germline loops: CDR1 GEAIGNYY, CDR2 EKD. The CDR3 region is CACGTVRYPTLEYTDKLIF. In DNA form, the CDR3 reads TGTGCCTGTGGCACCGTTCGTTACCCTACTTTGGAGTACACCGATAAACTCATCTTT.

On this clone: It differs at one base from a far larger clone, so likely a read error. The chain couples TRDV2 to TRDJ1; TRDD3 matches at 13 bases. After removal of 0 bases from V and 4 bases from J, the junction contained 13 bases not matched to a gene. The CDR3 has 19 residues. Germline CDR1 reads GEAIGNYY; CDR2 reads EKD. The DNA for the CDR3 is TGTGCCTGTGACACCATAGGGCCACTGGGGGATACGAGAATCGATAAACTCATCTTT. The encoded protein is CACDTIGPLGDTRIDKLIF.

Of note for this clone: This may be a read error, as it is one base from a much larger clone. The chain is built from TRDV2 and TRDJ2, with 12 bases that match TRDD3. V lost 0 bases to trimming and J lost 8 bases; unmatched junction nucleotides: 9. There are 17 residues in the CDR3. CDR1 GEAIGNYY and CDR2 EKD come from the germline V gene. The CDR3 region has the DNA TGTGCCTGTGACACCCTCCCTGGGGGATACGGGGCCGCACAACTCTTCTTT. It encodes CACDTLPGGYGAAQLFF.

The chain links TRDV2 to TRDJ1; the match to TRDD3 covers 12 bases. Germline CDR1 and CDR2: GEAIGNYY and EKD. The ends lost 2 bases at V and 4 bases at J; junction bases unmatched: 25. This CDR3 spans 22 amino acids. For the CDR3, the DNA is TGTGCCTGTGACAAATTGGTTACCCTTCCTTTGGCGACTGGGGGATACAACGATAAACTCATCTTT. Translation: CACDKLVTLPLATGGYNDKLIF.

Sample share makes this clone large (0.1 to 1%). The chain combines TRDV2 with TRDJ1; TRDD3 agrees at 8 bases. Trimming took 1 base from V and 5 from J; bases not matched to a gene: 14. CDR1 is GEAIGNYY, CDR2 EKD, per germline. The length of the CDR3 is 17 residues. This CDR3 reads CACDTAGGGGERDKLIF. In DNA form, the CDR3 reads TGTGCCTGTGACACGGCTGGGGGAGGCGGCGAGCGGGATAAACTCATCTTT.

This clone was found a few times. This chain links TRDV2 with TRDJ1; 13 bases are shared with TRDD3. CDR3 length: 19 amino acids. V gave up 0 bases and J gave up 5 bases; unmatched junction bases: 14. Looked up from germline, CDR1 is GEAIGNYY and CDR2 is EKD. The CDR3 reads CACDTVTGGYAAYADKLIF. DNA for the CDR3: TGTGCCTGTGACACCGTAACTGGGGGATACGCAGCTTATGCGGATAAACTCATCTTT.

This clone is judged large (0.1 to 1%). The chain combines TRDV2 with TRDJ1; D possibly corresponds to TRDD2 (5 bases). The CDR3 sequence is 14 residues long. Per the germline V gene, CDR1 is GEAIGNYY and CDR2 is EKD. Trimming left V 1 base short and J 3 bases short, with 11 bases between. In DNA, the CDR3 is TGTGCCTGTGACACTCTTTCCTTCTCCGATAAACTCATCTTT. Amino acids: CACDTLSFSDKLIF.

A few counts support this clone. The gene calls are TRDV2 and TRDJ1; 7 nucleotides match TRDD3. Germline values: CDR1 GEAIGNYY, CDR2 EKD. V dropped 0 bases and J dropped 4; count of bases not matched to a gene: 7. There are 15 residues in the CDR3. The CDR3 DNA reads TGTGCCTGTGACACCGTGGGGGGATTTAGCGATAAACTCATCTTT. Its translation: CACDTVGGFSDKLIF.

Concerning this clone itself: This sequence may be a read error, since a much larger clone differs from it by one base. V is TRDV2 and J is TRDJ1; D possibly corresponds to TRDD3 (5 bases). CDR1 is GEAIGNYY and CDR2 is EKD in the germline V gene. CDR3 length: 16 amino acids. Trimming took 1 base from V and 9 from J, leaving 23 bases between them. The CDR3 region is CACDTVGLLVDGQLIF. CDR3 bases: TGTGCCTGTGACACGGTTGGATTACTGGTGGATGGTCAACTCATCTTT.

Only a few counts were recorded for this clone. Additional DNA sequences in this sample encode the identical CDR3. V usage is TRDV2 and J usage is TRDJ1, with 12 bases fitting TRDD3. J was trimmed by 5 bases and V by 3 bases; bases with no gene match: 15. The CDR3 covers 18 residues. Germline V gene data show CDR1 as GEAIGNYY and CDR2 as EKD. The CDR3 DNA sequence: TGTGCCTGTGACCCCCTACTGGGGGATACATCTCTCTCGGATAAACTCATCTTT. Translation gives CACDPLLGDTSLSDKLIF.